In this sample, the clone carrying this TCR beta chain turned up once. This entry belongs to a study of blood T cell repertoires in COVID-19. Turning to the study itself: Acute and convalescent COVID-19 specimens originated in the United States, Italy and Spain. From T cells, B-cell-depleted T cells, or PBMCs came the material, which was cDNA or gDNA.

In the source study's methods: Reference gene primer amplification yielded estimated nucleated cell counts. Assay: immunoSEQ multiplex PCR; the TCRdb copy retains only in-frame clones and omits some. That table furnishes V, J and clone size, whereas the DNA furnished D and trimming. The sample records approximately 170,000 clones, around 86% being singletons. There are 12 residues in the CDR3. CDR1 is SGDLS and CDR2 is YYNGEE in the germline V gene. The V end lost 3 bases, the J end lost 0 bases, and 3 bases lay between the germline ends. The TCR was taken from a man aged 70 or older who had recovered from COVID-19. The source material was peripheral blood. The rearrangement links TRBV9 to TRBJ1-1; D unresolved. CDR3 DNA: TGTGCCAGCAGCGCAATGAACACTGAAGCTTTCTTT. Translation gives CASSAMNTEAFF. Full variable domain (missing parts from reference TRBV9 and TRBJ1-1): DSGVTQTPKHLITATGQRVTLRCSPRSGDLSVYWYQQSLDQGLQFLIQYYNGEERAKGNILERFSAQQFPDLHSELNLSSLELGDSALYFCASSAMNTEAFFGQGTRLTVV.